This T cell receptor (beta chain) was recovered during a study of blood T cell repertoires in COVID-19. At the level of the study: COVID-19 samples, acute and convalescent, were from the United States, Italy and Spain.

This CDR3 spans 15 amino acids. V lost 0 bases and J lost 4, with 12 bases in between. Germline assignment: CDR1 LGHDT and CDR2 YNNKEL (reference sequence). Sequencing was performed with immunoSEQ multiplex PCR; in TCRdb, only in-frame clones are kept and a portion is missing. This table has roughly 250,000 clones, around 89% appearing once. The clonotype originates from a man aged 35 to 55 who had recovered from COVID-19. This chain joins TRBV3-1 (or the pseudogene TRBV3-2) and TRBJ2-5; D perhaps matches TRBD2 (5 bases). Sample: PBMCs or T cells enriched from blood (not recorded which). The CDR3 here is CASSQDYVEVETQYF. The CDR3 DNA reads TGTGCCAGCAGCCAAGATTATGTGGAGGTAGAGACCCAGTACTTC.